This entry lists 26 T cell receptor beta chains sequenced from one sample in a study of CD8+CD57+ T cells in acquired aplastic anemia. Template material for TCR beta VDJ and CDR3 profiling consisted of genomic DNA. TCRdb re-called the reads through MiXCR, storing one row per CDR3 protein. Of about 170,000 distinct CDR3 sequences detected, 35% to 55% appear once; the ten largest clones hold 0.8% to 1.1%. Material: sorted CD4+, CD8+, or CD8+CD57+ T cells (not recorded which) from PBMCs. The source of these receptors is a human donor in good health.

V is TRBV10-3 and J is TRBJ1-5, with D uncertain. Germline CDR1 is ENHRY and CDR2 is SYGVKD. With 3 bases removed from V and 7 bases from J, the gap between germline ends came to 10 bases. This CDR3 has 13 amino acids. The CDR3 reads CAISDREEQPQHF. The CDR3 nucleotides read TGTGCCATCAGTGATAGGGAAGAACAGCCCCAGCATTTT.

The V and J genes are TRBV10-3 and TRBJ2-7; the D call may be TRBD1 or TRBD2 (6 bases each). Trimming stripped 7 bases from V and 5 bases from J, with 12 bases between. There are 12 residues in the CDR3. The germline V gene has CDR1 ENHRY and CDR2 SYGVKD. The CDR3 DNA reads TGTGCCATCAAGGGGGGCCCGGACGAGCAGTACTTC. Translating it yields CAIKGGPDEQYF.

The sample holds many counts of this clonotype. The J gene is TRBJ2-7, the V gene TRBV12-3 or TRBV12-4, with 7 bases fitting TRBD1. The CDR3 consists of 12 residues. The V and J ends lost 7 bases and 4 bases, in that order; junction bases with no gene match: 4. The CDR3 loop reads CASMGQSYEQYF. The CDR3, as DNA: TGTGCCAGCATGGGACAGTCGTACGAGCAGTACTTC.

The V gene is TRBV10-2, the J gene TRBJ2-1; 7 nucleotides line up with TRBD1. V lost 6 bases to trimming and J lost 6 bases; unmatched junction nucleotides: 11. The CDR3 has 15 amino acids. CDR1 and CDR2 (germline): WSHSY, SAAADI. The chain's CDR3 is CASRKGTAPRNEQFF. The CDR3 nucleotides read TGCGCCAGCAGGAAGGGGACAGCTCCCCGCAATGAGCAGTTCTTC.

The sample holds many counts of this clonotype. The chain recombines TRBV7-9 with TRBJ2-5; 14 positions agree with TRBD2. The CDR3 length is 14 residues. Trimming cost V 5 bases and J 4 bases; bases outside gene matches: 0. Per germline, CDR1 SEHNR and CDR2 FQNEAQ (reference sequence). Here the CDR3 reads CASSGTSGGETQYF. CDR3 coding DNA: TGTGCCAGCAGCGGGACTAGCGGGGGAGAGACCCAGTACTTC.

This clonotype has a count of ten or more. The V and J genes are TRBV3-1 and TRBJ2-3, with TRBD2 matching over 8 bases. The germline CDR1 and CDR2 sequences are LGHDT and YNNKEL (reference sequence). V gave up 5 bases and J gave up 3 bases; unmatched junction bases: 7. The CDR3 is 15 residues long. For the CDR3, the DNA is TGTGCCAGCAGCGCCAGCGGGAGAGGTACAGATACGCAGTATTTT. Protein: CASSASGRGTDTQYF.

This clonotype was counted at least ten times. This chain connects TRBV28 to TRBJ2-5; D perhaps matches TRBD2 (5 bases). This CDR3 is 14 amino acids long. V lost 1 base and J lost 3, with 9 bases in between. Looked up from germline, CDR1 is MDHEN and CDR2 is SYDVKM. In DNA, the CDR3 is TGTGCCAGCAGTTTATATGTCGGGGAAGAGACCCAGTACTTC. Protein: CASSLYVGEETQYF.

The chain is built from TRBV20-1 and TRBJ2-7; TRBD2 might be the D (6 bases). The length of the CDR3 is 14 residues. CDR1 is DFQATT and CDR2 is SNEGSKA in the germline V gene (reference sequence). Trimming removed 7 bases at V and 0 bases at J, with 16 bases between. The CDR3 region is CSVAGTLASYEQYF. Written as DNA, the CDR3 is TGCAGTGTGGCGGGTACACTAGCCTCCTACGAGCAGTACTTC.

The chain is built from TRBV28 and TRBJ1-2, with D hard to call. CDR3 length: 13 amino acids. The V gene's germline CDR1 is MDHEN and CDR2 SYDVKM. V was pared by 2 bases and J by 4 bases, with 8 bases between. CDR3: CASSLRAAYGYTF. CDR3 in DNA: TGTGCCAGCAGTTTACGCGCAGCCTATGGCTACACCTTC.

This clonotype occurred many times. This chain joins TRBV18 and TRBJ2-3; D perhaps matches TRBD1 (6 bases). This CDR3 has 14 amino acids. Germline lookup yields CDR1 KGHSH and CDR2 LQKENI. Trimming left V 2 bases short and J 6 bases short, with 12 bases between. In nucleotides, the CDR3 is TGTGCCAGCTCACCAGGGTCAGGGGCCGATACGCAGTATTTT. Translated, it gives CASSPGSGADTQYF.

The chain joins TRBV24-1 to TRBJ2-1; TRBD1 is a possible D gene (5 bases). The germline V and J ends were trimmed by 3 bases and 3 bases, with 8 bases remaining between them. CDR3 size: 14 residues. Looked up from germline, CDR1 is KGHDR and CDR2 is SFDVKD. The CDR3 region has the DNA TGTGCCACCAGTGATAGGACATACTACAATGAGCAGTTCTTC. Translated, it gives CATSDRTYYNEQFF.

This clonotype was observed at least ten times. V and J are TRBV4-2 and TRBJ2-3; no clear D gene. V was shortened by 1 base and J by 2 bases, with 10 bases between the two germline ends. Germline CDR1 reads LGHNA; CDR2 reads YNFKEQ. This CDR3 has 15 residues. CDR3 in amino acids: CASSQVNGLTDTQYF. The CDR3 coding sequence is TGTGCCAGCAGCCAAGTAAACGGCCTCACAGATACGCAGTATTTT.

This clonotype showed up just once. The chain has TRBV29-1 and TRBJ1-1; 8 bases line up with TRBD1. J was trimmed by 1 base and V by 6 bases; bases with no gene match: 4. This CDR3 region has 13 residues. Looked up from germline, CDR1 is SQVTM and CDR2 is ANQGSEA. CDR3: CSVLDRGNTEAFF. The CDR3 DNA sequence: TGCAGCGTCCTTGACAGGGGGAACACTGAAGCTTTCTTT. The variable domain in full, completed from reference TRBV29-1 and TRBJ1-1, reads SAVISQKPSRDICQRGTSLTIQCQVDSQVTMMFWYRQQPGQSLTLIATANQGSEATYESGFVIDKFPISRPNLTFSTLTVSNMSPEDSSIYLCSVLDRGNTEAFFGQGTRLTVV.

Turning to this clonotype: Given a much more abundant clone one base away, this may be a read error. This CDR3 is missing its conserved last phenylalanine or tryptophan, likely due to a read error. The chain is built from TRBV5-1 and TRBJ1-4, with D perhaps matching TRBD1 (5 bases). Germline CDR1 reads SGHRS; CDR2 reads YFSETQ. V was trimmed by 0 bases and J by 2 bases, leaving 11 bases between them. The CDR3 totals 16 residues. Here the CDR3 DNA reads TGCGCCAGCAGCTTGGCTCTTGGGGGGACTAATGAAAAACTGTTTTCT. Translating it yields CASSLALGGTNEKLFS.

The chain couples TRBV20-1 to TRBJ2-1; 14 nucleotides align to TRBD2. Germline V gene data show CDR1 as DFQATT and CDR2 as SNEGSKA (reference sequence). CDR3 size: 15 residues. The V segment lost 8 bases and the J segment 6 bases; nucleotides outside the gene matches: 9. The chain's CDR3 is CSHPGLAGVGNEQFF. CDR3 in DNA: TGCAGTCATCCGGGACTAGCGGGAGTGGGCAATGAGCAGTTCTTC.

The genes are TRBV4-1 and TRBJ2-7; possibly TRBD1 for D (7 bases). The CDR3 contains 14 residues. Trimming stripped 4 bases from V and 2 bases from J, with 12 bases between. Germline lookup yields CDR1 MGHRA and CDR2 YSYEKL. The CDR3 DNA follows: TGCGCCAGCAGCCGTCCAGGGGGGCCCTACGAGCAGTACTTC. Translation gives CASSRPGGPYEQYF.

This clonotype has at least ten counts. V is TRBV2 and J is TRBJ2-1; 8 bases are shared with TRBD2. The CDR3 sequence is 13 residues long. Looked up from germline, CDR1 is SNHLY and CDR2 is FYNNEI. After removal of 6 bases from V and 5 bases from J, the junction contained 3 bases not matched to a gene. CDR3 DNA sequence: TGTGCCAGCAGCCTAGCGGGCAACAATGAGCAGTTCTTC. Protein sequence: CASSLAGNNEQFF.

Ten or more counts support this clonotype. This chain uses TRBV7-3 with TRBJ2-2; 11 bases are a match to TRBD2. Trimming cost V 2 bases and J 4 bases; bases outside gene matches: 6. The CDR3 runs to 17 residues. CDR1 is SGHTA, CDR2 FQGTGA, per germline. The CDR3 DNA reads as TGTGCCAGCAGCTTACTAGCGGGAGGTTCGGGCACCGGGGAGCTGTTTTTT. It codes for CASSLLAGGSGTGELFF.

The chain uses TRBV20-1 and TRBJ2-3; 7 bases map to TRBD1. Germline CDR1 DFQATT, CDR2 SNEGSKA (reference sequence). The CDR3 is 13 residues long. In DNA form, the CDR3 reads TGCAGCCGAAGGGACAGCGGCACAGATACGCAGTATTTT. Translated: CSRRDSGTDTQYF.

This rearrangement joins TRBV2 to TRBJ2-2; 9 positions match TRBD1. V shed 5 bases, J shed 4 bases, and the junction held 5 bases outside the gene matches. Germline V gene data show CDR1 as SNHLY and CDR2 as FYNNEI. The CDR3 is 15 residues long. The CDR3 region is CASSTGTGTTGELFF. The CDR3 nucleotides are TGTGCCAGCAGTACCGGGACAGGGACCACCGGGGAGCTGTTTTTT.

This clonotype was counted ten times or more. V usage is TRBV5-1 and J usage is TRBJ2-1, with 8 bases that match TRBD2. V shed 4 bases and J 3 bases; nucleotides not matched to a gene: 9. This CDR3 has 16 amino acids. Germline V gene lookup returns CDR1 SGHRS and CDR2 YFSETQ. The CDR3 DNA sequence: TGCGCCAGCAGCGCCACAACTAGCGGAGGCTACAATGAGCAGTTCTTC. It specifies CASSATTSGGYNEQFF.

This clonotype was detected only a few times. The rearrangement links TRBV3-1 to TRBJ1-1, with unresolved D. Trimming pared 4 bases from V and 1 base from J, leaving 13 bases between. This CDR3 comprises 15 residues. The germline CDR1 and CDR2 sequences are LGHDT and YNNKEL (reference sequence). CDR3 loop: CASSPRLGPNTEAFF. CDR3 DNA sequence: TGTGCCAGCAGCCCTCGGCTAGGGCCGAACACTGAAGCTTTCTTT.

The J gene is TRBJ2-7, the V gene TRBV7-7; D is unresolved. The CDR3 is made up of 11 amino acids. CDR1 and CDR2 from the germline V gene are SSHAT and FNYEAQ (reference sequence). CDR3 residues: CARDRSYEQYF. The CDR3 coding sequence is TGTGCTAGAGATCGGAGCTACGAGCAGTACTTC.

V is TRBV19 and J is TRBJ1-1; D might be TRBD1 (5 bases). Trimming cost V 6 bases and J 0 bases, with 8 bases left between them. This CDR3 is built from 13 residues. Germline CDR1 and CDR2: LNHDA and SQIVND (reference sequence). CDR3 DNA: TGTGCCAGTAGACCAGGGCTGAACACTGAAGCTTTCTTT. As protein: CASRPGLNTEAFF.

This clonotype was seen ten or more times. The chain joins TRBV6-1 to TRBJ2-2; D unclear. This CDR3 is built from 13 residues. Germline V gene lookup returns CDR1 MNHNS and CDR2 SASEGT. Trimming took 1 base from V and 8 from J, leaving 8 bases between them. The CDR3 DNA sequence: TGTGCCAGCAGTGAAGGGAGCAGGGGGGAGCTGTTTTTT. Residues: CASSEGSRGELFF.

V is TRBV4-1 and J is TRBJ2-5, with D possibly TRBD2 on 6 matching bases. V gave up 1 base and J gave up 2 bases, with 8 bases separating them. This CDR3 is 14 amino acids long. Germline CDR1 and CDR2: MGHRA and YSYEKL. The CDR3 reads CASSQAAGQETQYF. The CDR3 DNA sequence: TGCGCCAGCAGCCAAGCGGCGGGACAAGAGACCCAGTACTTC.